This T cell receptor beta chain was identified during a study of beta chain features in type 1 diabetes. At the level of the study: Similarity in age, gender and cell yields was seen between patients and healthy donors. Study-wide findings and caveats: In cDNA sequencing, cells with high TCR expression could be over-represented. Equally in patients and controls, PCR might preferentially amplify shorter templates.

The sequenced template was cDNA made from the entire isolated RNA. Repertoires were generated with immunoSEQ multiplex PCR, while TCRdb's copy carries only in-frame clones and drops some. The table records fewer than 200,000 clones, around 13% of them present only once. Germline CDR1 and CDR2: SGHRS and YFSETQ. This CDR3 has 15 amino acids. V dropped 5 bases and J dropped 0; count of bases not matched to a gene: 6. Note on this clone: Its target is unknown.

This clonotype was sampled from a woman aged 18-30 years in good health. The chain employs TRBV5-1 and TRBJ2-7, with TRBD2 matching 9 bases. Sequencing was performed on central memory CD4+ T cells from blood. The CDR3 region is CASRLRSGSSYEQYF. CDR3 coding DNA: TGCGCCAGCAGGTTGCGTAGCGGGAGCTCCTACGAGCAGTACTTC. Complete variable domain (other parts from reference TRBV5-1 and TRBJ2-7): KAGVTQTPRYLIKTRGQQVTLSCSPISGHRSVSWYQQTPGQGLQFLFEYFSETQRNKGNFPGRFSGRQFSNSRSEMNVSTLELGDSALYLCASRLRSGSSYEQYFGPGTRLTVT.